This T cell receptor (beta chain) emerged from a study of pediatric ulcerative colitis. Up to 500,000 reads were sequenced per sample. Generated by immunoSEQ multiplex PCR, the TCRdb table keeps only in-frame clones and is missing some. There are tens of thousands of clones in the sample; under 80% occur only once, and under 4% lies in the top ten. One to two pinch biopsies were taken from the rectum during colonoscopy. V lost 3 bases to trimming and J lost 5 bases, with 14 bases between them. In germline, CDR1 is KGHSH, CDR2 LQKENI. There are 14 residues in the CDR3. Input material: gut tissue. The chain couples TRBV18 to TRBJ2-7; perhaps TRBD1 as D (6 bases). The sequence was obtained from a girl under 18 with moderate ulcerative colitis. The CDR3 reads CASSPVQGPHEQYF. The CDR3 region has the DNA TGTGCCAGCTCACCTGTACAGGGACCCCACGAGCAGTACTTC. Full variable domain (rest looked up from reference TRBV18 and TRBJ2-7): NAGVMQNPRHLVRRRGQEARLRCSPMKGHSHVYWYRQLPEEGLKFMVYLQKENIIDESGMPKERFSAEFPKEGPSILRIQQVVRGDSAAYFCASSPVQGPHEQYFGPGTRLTVT.